Presented here are 27 T cell receptor beta chains from one specimen sequenced in a study of early T cells in non-severe SARS-CoV-2 infection. Each CDR3 protein is one row after TCRdb ran MiXCR on the 5' RACE reads. Of around 80,000 distinct CDR3 sequences listed, under 11% are singletons. Sample: whole blood, taken at baseline. The receptors originated from an adult who was a healthcare worker with PCR-confirmed SARS-CoV-2 infection or an uninfected control (not recorded which).

This clonotype was counted ten times or more. The rearrangement links TRBV13 to TRBJ2-3, with D perhaps TRBD2 (6 bases). The CDR3 contains 16 residues. Germline lookup yields CDR1 PRHDT and CDR2 FYEKMQ (reference sequence). Trimming took off 2 bases at V and 3 bases at J, with 15 bases between the two ends. In nucleotides, the CDR3 is TGTGCCAGCAGCTTACGGACGGGAGCGAGTACAGATACGCAGTATTTT. Amino acids: CASSLRTGASTDTQYF.

This clonotype occurred a few times. The chain joins TRBV15 to TRBJ2-2; 7 nucleotides line up with TRBD2. The CDR3 contains 16 residues. V was clipped by 5 bases and J by 3 bases; unmatched bases: 9. Germline lookup yields CDR1 LNHNV and CDR2 YYDKDF (reference sequence). CDR3 sequence reads: CATSPGRAVYTGELFF. CDR3 bases: TGTGCCACCAGCCCAGGGAGGGCGGTATACACCGGGGAGCTGTTTTTT. Looking up the rest from reference TRBV15 and TRBJ2-2 gives the full variable domain: DAMVIQNPRYQVTQFGKPVTLSCSQTLNHNVMYWYQQKSSQAPKLLFHYYDKDFNNEADTPDNFQSRRPNTSFCFLDIRSPGLGDTAMYLCATSPGRAVYTGELFFGEGSRLTVL.

This clonotype was detected only a few times. The gene calls are TRBV6-2 or TRBV6-3 and TRBJ2-3, with 13 bases identical to TRBD2. V was pared by 6 bases and J by 1 base, with 10 bases of the junction left unmatched. CDR1 and CDR2 from the germline V gene are MNHEY and SVGEGT. The CDR3 spans 18 residues. The chain's CDR3 is CASRTGLAGVRGTDTQYF. CDR3 DNA: TGTGCCAGCAGGACCGGACTAGCGGGAGTTCGGGGCACAGATACGCAGTATTTT.

The chain recombines TRBV18 with TRBJ2-5; TRBD1 matches 8 bases. V trimming: 6 bases; J trimming: 5 bases; junction bases outside the gene matches: 11. The CDR3 has 15 residues. The germline V gene encodes CDR1 KGHSH and CDR2 LQKENI. CDR3: CASSKQGAMKETQYF. The CDR3 region has the DNA TGTGCCAGCTCCAAGCAGGGGGCGATGAAGGAGACCCAGTACTTC.

This chain uses TRBV20-1 with TRBJ2-7; TRBD1 aligns across 7 bases. With V trimmed by 2 bases and J by 2 bases, 3 bases remained unmatched. The CDR3 consists of 13 residues. CDR1 is DFQATT, CDR2 SNEGSKA, per germline (reference sequence). CDR3 nucleotides: TGCAGTGCTAGACAGGGGGAACCCTACGAGCAGTACTTC. This encodes CSARQGEPYEQYF.

This chain connects TRBV19 to TRBJ1-2; a possible D gene is TRBD1 (5 bases). Between the trimmed V and J ends, which lost 7 bases and 2 bases, there was a span of 14 bases. CDR3 size: 14 residues. Germline loops: CDR1 LNHDA, CDR2 SQIVND (reference sequence). The CDR3 nucleotides are TGTGCCAGTACTCCTAGGGGAGGGAACTATGGCTACACCTTC. It specifies CASTPRGGNYGYTF.

The chain joins TRBV6-6 to TRBJ2-5, with 8 bases that match TRBD2. In germline, CDR1 is MNHNY, CDR2 SVGAGI (reference sequence). Trimming cost V 2 bases and J 7 bases; bases outside gene matches: 6. The length of the CDR3 is 14 residues. The CDR3 nucleotides are TGTGCCAGCAGTTACCGTAGCGGGACGGTGACCCAGTACTTC. Amino acid sequence: CASSYRSGTVTQYF.

This clonotype was detected only a few times. The chain recombines TRBV15 with TRBJ2-3; D gene unclear. V shed 5 bases and J shed 0 bases, with 12 bases lying between them. Germline CDR1 LNHNV, CDR2 YYDKDF (reference sequence). The CDR3 totals 15 residues. For the CDR3, the DNA is TGTGCCACCAGCGCTAATATGAGAAGCACAGATACGCAGTATTTT. It encodes CATSANMRSTDTQYF. Combining the CDR3 with reference TRBV15 and TRBJ2-3 gives the whole variable domain DAMVIQNPRYQVTQFGKPVTLSCSQTLNHNVMYWYQQKSSQAPKLLFHYYDKDFNNEADTPDNFQSRRPNTSFCFLDIRSPGLGDTAMYLCATSANMRSTDTQYFGPGTRLTVL.

The sample holds many counts of this clonotype. The chain joins TRBV7-6 to TRBJ2-7, with TRBD1 matching 8 bases. The junction had 3 bases not matched to a gene; V was cut back by 0 bases and J by 2 bases. This CDR3 spans 15 amino acids. From germline, CDR1 is SGHVS and CDR2 FNYEAQ. The CDR3 DNA follows: TGTGCCAGCAGCTTAGCTCAGGGGGCGACCTACGAGCAGTACTTC. This translates into CASSLAQGATYEQYF.

V usage is TRBV29-1 and J usage is TRBJ2-7, with TRBD2 matching 7 bases. V shed 4 bases and J 2 bases; nucleotides not matched to a gene: 2. This CDR3 has 12 amino acids. CDR1 SQVTM and CDR2 ANQGSEA come from the germline V gene. In DNA form, the CDR3 reads TGCAGCGTTGGGGAGGGACCCTACGAGCAGTACTTC. Protein product: CSVGEGPYEQYF.

The table lists this clonotype with a few counts. The chain uses TRBV6-2 or TRBV6-3 and TRBJ2-2, with 8 bases identical to TRBD2. Germline V gives CDR1 MNHEY, CDR2 SVGEGT. Germline trimming cut 6 bases from V and 5 bases from J; bases unmatched to any gene: 11. The CDR3 length is 16 residues. The CDR3 loop is CASRPPTGTRTGELFF. Written as DNA, the CDR3 is TGTGCCAGCAGGCCTCCTACCGGGACTAGAACCGGGGAGCTGTTTTTT.

This clonotype was observed a handful of times. The V and J genes are TRBV20-1 and TRBJ2-1; weak D call: TRBD2 (6 bases). Looked up from germline, CDR1 is DFQATT and CDR2 is SNEGSKA (reference sequence). CDR3 length: 12 amino acids. CDR3 protein: CSTNREPGLQFF. The CDR3 DNA follows: TGCAGCACTAATAGAGAGCCGGGACTCCAGTTCTTC.

This clonotype was detected a few times. The CDR3 sequence: CASSLRQGPGELFF. The CDR3 DNA follows: TGTGCCAGCAGCTTACGGCAGGGCCCCGGGGAGCTGTTTTTT. V is TRBV7-3 and J is TRBJ2-2, with D tentatively TRBD1 (5 bases). V lost 2 bases, J lost 6 bases, and 10 bases lay in between. Germline CDR1 SGHTA, CDR2 FQGTGA. This CDR3 has 14 residues. Full variable domain (missing parts from reference TRBV7-3 and TRBJ2-2): GAGVSQTPSNKVTEKGKYVELRCDPISGHTALYWYRQSLGQGPEFLIYFQGTGAADDSGLPNDRFFAVRPEGSVSTLKIQRTERGDSAVYLCASSLRQGPGELFFGEGSRLTVL.

This clonotype was counted between two and nine times. The chain carries TRBV5-1 and TRBJ2-4; the match to TRBD1 covers 9 bases. Per germline, CDR1 SGHRS and CDR2 YFSETQ. The CDR3 loop spans 14 amino acids. With 5 bases clipped from V and 5 bases from J, the junction kept 5 bases outside the gene matches. CDR3 sequence reads: CASRSTGGENIQYF. The CDR3 DNA reads as TGCGCCAGCAGATCGACAGGGGGGGAAAACATTCAGTACTTC.

This clonotype was observed a few times. The rearrangement links TRBV10-2 to TRBJ2-7, with a tentative D call TRBD2 (6 bases). CDR1 WSHSY and CDR2 SAAADI come from the germline V gene. CDR3 length equals 13 residues. V lost 4 bases, J lost 6 bases, and 13 bases lay in between. The CDR3 coding sequence is TGCGCCAGCAGTGGCGGAGGGAGAACCGAGCAGTACTTC. Its translation: CASSGGGRTEQYF.

This clonotype was seen at least ten times. This rearrangement joins TRBV10-3 to TRBJ2-3; D possibly corresponds to TRBD2 (6 bases). The CDR3 is 13 amino acids. Germline-derived CDR1 and CDR2 are ENHRY and SYGVKD. V gave up 8 bases and J gave up 1 base, with 10 bases separating them. The CDR3 DNA reads as TGTGCCATCGGCGGGGCAGGCACAGATACGCAGTATTTT. This sequence encodes CAIGGAGTDTQYF.

The V gene is TRBV7-9, the J gene TRBJ2-7; tentatively, D is TRBD1 (5 bases). The CDR3 totals 16 residues. CDR1 and CDR2 (germline): SEHNR, FQNEAQ (reference sequence). V lost 2 bases and J 0 bases, leaving 14 bases between the germline ends. CDR3 sequence reads: CASSLRLTEGSYEQYF. The CDR3 DNA reads as TGTGCCAGCAGCTTACGGCTGACAGAAGGCTCCTACGAGCAGTACTTC. The variable domain in full, completed from reference TRBV7-9 and TRBJ2-7, reads DTGVSQNPRHKITKRGQNVTFRCDPISEHNRLYWYRQTLGQGPEFLTYFQNEAQLEKSRLLSDRFSAERPKGSFSTLEIQRTEQGDSAMYLCASSLRLTEGSYEQYFGPGTRLTVT.

In its sample, this clonotype was seen many times. The J gene is TRBJ2-7, the V gene TRBV21-1; the table names TRBD1, a call not compared with the DNA. TRBV21-1 is noted as a pseudogene. The CDR3 totals 14 residues. The CDR3 region has the DNA TGTGCCAGCAGCATACAGGGGGGGGACTACGAGCAGTACTTC. This codes for CASSIQGGDYEQYF.

This clonotype was observed a handful of times. J is TRBJ2-1 and V is TRBV2; 12 nucleotides line up with TRBD1. The germline gives CDR1 SNHLY, CDR2 FYNNEI. The CDR3 consists of 14 residues. V shed 7 bases and J 9 bases; nucleotides not matched to a gene: 7. The CDR3: CASTQGQGAFEQFF. The DNA of the CDR3 is TGTGCCAGCACCCAGGGACAGGGGGCTTTTGAGCAGTTCTTC.

This clonotype was counted at least ten times. This chain uses TRBV4-1 with TRBJ1-6; the D is unclear. Germline loops: CDR1 MGHRA, CDR2 YSYEKL. The V gene lost 0 bases and the J gene lost 7 bases, with 4 bases spanning the gap. This CDR3 region has 13 residues. CDR3 bases: TGCGCCAGCAGCCAAGAGCGGAATTCACCCCTCCACTTT. Amino acids: CASSQERNSPLHF.

This clonotype was counted many times. The chain employs TRBV11-2 and TRBJ1-5; no clear D gene. V was clipped by 4 bases and J by 7 bases, with 11 bases between them. The germline gives CDR1 SGHAT, CDR2 FQNNGV. CDR3 length: 13 amino acids. The CDR3 DNA reads as TGTGCCAGCAGCTCGGGAGTAGGGCAGCCCCAGCATTTT. As protein: CASSSGVGQPQHF. Together with reference TRBV11-2 and TRBJ1-5, the CDR3 gives the full variable domain: EAGVAQSPRYKIIEKRQSVAFWCNPISGHATLYWYQQILGQGPKLLIQFQNNGVVDDSQLPKDRFSAERLKGVDSTLKIQPAKLEDSAVYLCASSSGVGQPQHFGDGTRLSIL.

This clonotype was seen more than once but under ten times. This chain joins TRBV12-3 or TRBV12-4 and TRBJ1-1; no firm D call. The V gene lost 6 bases and the J gene lost 1 base, with 6 bases spanning the gap. The CDR3 is 12 amino acids. CDR3 protein: CASRPQNTEAFF. DNA of the CDR3: TGTGCCAGCAGGCCCCAGAACACTGAAGCTTTCTTT.

Concerning this clonotype: Because the CDR3 is missing its conserved closing phenylalanine or tryptophan, this is likely a read error. The CDR3 bases are TGTGCCAGCAGCTTAACAGCATATAGCAATCAGCCCCAGCATTCT. Amino acids: CASSLTAYSNQPQHS. The V call is TRBV7-6, the J call TRBJ1-5; unclear D gene. V lost 2 bases, J lost 0 bases, and 8 bases lay in between. Germline CDR1 and CDR2: SGHVS and FNYEAQ. The CDR3 spans 15 residues.

This clonotype was observed a few times. V usage is TRBV20-1 and J usage is TRBJ2-2, with 7 bases lining up with TRBD2. Germline-derived CDR1 and CDR2 are DFQATT and SNEGSKA (reference sequence). The CDR3 is 15 amino acids. Trimming removed 6 bases from V and 0 bases from J; junction bases left unmatched: 7. CDR3 bases: TGCAGTGCCAATAGCGGGCGATCGAACACCGGGGAGCTGTTTTTT. This translates into CSANSGRSNTGELFF.

The J gene is TRBJ2-6, the V gene TRBV7-2; D is uncertain. The CDR3 is made up of 12 amino acids. Trimming removed 7 bases at V and 1 base at J, with 2 bases between. Germline V gives CDR1 SGHTA, CDR2 FQGNSA. CDR3 nucleotides: TGTGCCAGCAAATCTGGGGCCAACGTCCTGACTTTC. This gives the protein CASKSGANVLTF.

The sample holds a few counts of this clonotype. The chain couples TRBV5-6 to TRBJ1-1; D uncertain. V shed 1 base and J shed 5 bases, with 9 bases lying between them. The CDR3 runs to 13 residues. The germline CDR1 and CDR2 sequences are SGHDT and YYEEEE. The CDR3 region is CASSLFLHTEAFF. The CDR3 DNA reads TGTGCCAGCAGCTTGTTTCTCCATACTGAAGCTTTCTTT.

The gene calls are TRBV7-9 and TRBJ1-1; D gene ambiguous. V lost 2 bases and J 2 bases, leaving 18 bases between the germline ends. The CDR3 extends over 17 amino acids. Germline CDR1 reads SEHNR; CDR2 reads FQNEAQ (reference sequence). The CDR3 DNA reads as TGTGCCAGCAGCTTAAGTTTTGGGAATCCAGGAAACACTGAAGCTTTCTTT. The encoded protein is CASSLSFGNPGNTEAFF.